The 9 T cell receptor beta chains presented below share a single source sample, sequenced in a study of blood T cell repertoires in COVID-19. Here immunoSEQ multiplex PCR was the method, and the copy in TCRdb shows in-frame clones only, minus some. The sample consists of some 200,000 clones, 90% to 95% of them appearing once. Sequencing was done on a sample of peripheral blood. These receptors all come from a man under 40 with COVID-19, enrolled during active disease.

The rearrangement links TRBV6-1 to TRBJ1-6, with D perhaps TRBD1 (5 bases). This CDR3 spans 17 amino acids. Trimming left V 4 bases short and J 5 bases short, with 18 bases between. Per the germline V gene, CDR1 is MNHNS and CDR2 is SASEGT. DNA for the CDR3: TGTGCCAGCAGTGCGCCCCAGGGTCTGTTAAATAATTCACCCCTCCACTTT. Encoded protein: CASSAPQGLLNNSPLHF.

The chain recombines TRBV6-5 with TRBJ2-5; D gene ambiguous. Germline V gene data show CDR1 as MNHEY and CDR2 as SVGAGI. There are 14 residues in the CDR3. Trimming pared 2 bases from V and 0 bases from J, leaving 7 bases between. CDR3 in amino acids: CASSYEADQETQYF. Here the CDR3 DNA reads TGTGCCAGCAGTTACGAGGCGGACCAAGAGACCCAGTACTTC.

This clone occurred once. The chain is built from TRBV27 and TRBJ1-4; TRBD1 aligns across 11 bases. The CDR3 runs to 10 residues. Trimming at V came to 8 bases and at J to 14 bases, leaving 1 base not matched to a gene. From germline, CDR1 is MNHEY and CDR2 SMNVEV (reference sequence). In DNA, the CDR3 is TGTGCCAGCCGGGACAGGGGGCTGTTTTTT. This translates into CASRDRGLFF.

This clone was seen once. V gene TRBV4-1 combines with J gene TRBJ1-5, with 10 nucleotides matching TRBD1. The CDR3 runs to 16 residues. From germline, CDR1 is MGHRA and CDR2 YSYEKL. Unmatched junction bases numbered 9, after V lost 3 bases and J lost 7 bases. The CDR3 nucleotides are TGCGCCAGCAGCCAGACCCCCGGGACAGGGGCACAGCCCCAGCATTTT. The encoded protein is CASSQTPGTGAQPQHF.

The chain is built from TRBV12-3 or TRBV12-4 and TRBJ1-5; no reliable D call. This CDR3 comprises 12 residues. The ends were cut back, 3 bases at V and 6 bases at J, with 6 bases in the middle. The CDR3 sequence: CASSFGSQPQHF. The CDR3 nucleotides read TGTGCCAGCAGTTTTGGTAGTCAGCCCCAGCATTTT.

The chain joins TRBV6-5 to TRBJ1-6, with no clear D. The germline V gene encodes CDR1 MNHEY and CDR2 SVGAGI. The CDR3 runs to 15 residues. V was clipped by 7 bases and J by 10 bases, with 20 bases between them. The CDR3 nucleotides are TGTGCCAGCACCCGCGGCGGGCTATTGAGGTCACCCCTCCACTTT. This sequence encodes CASTRGGLLRSPLHF.

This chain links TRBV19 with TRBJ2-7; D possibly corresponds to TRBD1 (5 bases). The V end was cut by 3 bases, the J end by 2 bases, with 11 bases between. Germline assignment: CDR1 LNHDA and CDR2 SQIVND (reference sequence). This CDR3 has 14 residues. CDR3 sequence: CASSIPGKPYEQYF. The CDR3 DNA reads TGTGCCAGTAGTATCCCAGGGAAGCCCTACGAGCAGTACTTC.

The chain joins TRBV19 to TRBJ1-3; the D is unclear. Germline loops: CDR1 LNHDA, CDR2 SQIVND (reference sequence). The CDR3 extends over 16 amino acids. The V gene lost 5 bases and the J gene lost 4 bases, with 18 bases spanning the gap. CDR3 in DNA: TGTGCCAGTAGTTCCCCGCCCTTGGAGCCGGGAAACACCATATATTTT. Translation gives CASSSPPLEPGNTIYF. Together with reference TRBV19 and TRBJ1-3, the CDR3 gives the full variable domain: DGGITQSPKYLFRKEGQNVTLSCEQNLNHDAMYWYRQDPGQGLRLIYYSQIVNDFQKGDIAEGYSVSREKKESFPLTVTSAQKNPTAFYLCASSSPPLEPGNTIYFGEGSWLTVV.

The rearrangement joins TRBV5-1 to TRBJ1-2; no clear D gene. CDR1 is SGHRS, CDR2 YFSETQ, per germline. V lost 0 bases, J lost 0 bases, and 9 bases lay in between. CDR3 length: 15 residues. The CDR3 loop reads CASSLGAASNYGYTF. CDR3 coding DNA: TGCGCCAGCAGCTTGGGGGCAGCCTCTAACTATGGCTACACCTTC. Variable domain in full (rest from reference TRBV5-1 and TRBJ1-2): KAGVTQTPRYLIKTRGQQVTLSCSPISGHRSVSWYQQTPGQGLQFLFEYFSETQRNKGNFPGRFSGRQFSNSRSEMNVSTLELGDSALYLCASSLGAASNYGYTFGSGTRLTVV.